This entry features one T cell receptor (beta chain) sequence. The data originate from a study of T cells in Graves' hyperthyroidism and ophthalmopathy. TCR beta CDR3 sequences were amplified from RNA transcripts. A set of HTBI primers served as the primers for a first-round RT-PCR of the TCR CDR3. TCRdb independently ran MiXCR on the multiplex PCR reads; one entry per CDR3 protein. The table includes around 350,000 distinct CDR3 sequences, about a sixth detected once. The J segment lost 6 bases and the V segment lost 1 base, leaving 1 base of the junction unmatched. The CDR3 consists of 14 residues. Germline CDR1 and CDR2: LNHNV and YYDKDF (reference sequence).

This rearrangement joins TRBV15 to TRBJ2-2; 8 positions agree with TRBD2. The TCR was taken from a woman under 40 with Graves' hyperthyroidism that later progressed to Graves' ophthalmopathy. The specimen was blood. The CDR3, as DNA: TGTGCCACCAGCAGAGGCGGGGGGCCCGGGGAGCTGTTTTTT. Its translation is CATSRGGGPGELFF.